Listed below are T cell receptor beta chains from one sample, sequenced in a study of long-term antiretroviral therapy in people with HIV. Produced via immunoSEQ multiplex PCR; TCRdb's table is partial and in-frame only. The sample has around 20,000 clones, roughly 83% seen once. Sequences were derived from unsorted PBMCs, sampled 0.9 years after starting antiretroviral therapy. These receptor sequences come from a man aged 18-30 years with HIV. The CDR3 runs from the conserved cysteine through the conserved F or W. A D gene is named only where the DNA matches it firmly.

v_call,d_call,j_call,cdr3_nt,cdr3_aa
TRBV5-6,TRBD1,TRBJ1-5,TGTGCCAGCAGCTTGGGTCCAGGGGGTAGAGATCAGCCCCAGCATTTT,CASSLGPGGRDQPQHF
TRBV27,NA,TRBJ2-2,TGTGCCAGCAGAAGCAGAACGAACACCGGGGAGCTGTTTTTT,CASRSRTNTGELFF
TRBV11-2,TRBD1,TRBJ2-7,TGTGCCAGCAGCTCCTACCGGGACAGCGCCTACGAGCAGTACTTC,CASSSYRDSAYEQYF
TRBV6-1,NA,TRBJ2-3,TGTGCCAGCAGTGATCGAGGCGGGGGCACAGATACGCAGTATTTT,CASSDRGGGTDTQYF
TRBV28,TRBD1,TRBJ2-7,TGTGCCAGCAGCCACACAGGGGGCGGAAACGAGCAGTACTTC,CASSHTGGGNEQYF
TRBV25-1,TRBD1,TRBJ2-7,TGTGCCAGCAGTGGACCGACAGGGGACTACGAGCAGTACTTC,CASSGPTGDYEQYF
TRBV5-4,TRBD2,TRBJ2-3,TGTGCCAGCAGCTTGGAGGGTAGCGGGGGGGATACGCAGTATTTT,CASSLEGSGGDTQYF
TRBV7-7,NA,TRBJ2-3,TGTGCTAGCAGCCCCGGAGGGGGCGGCACAGATACGCAGTATTTT,CASSPGGGGTDTQYF
TRBV25-1,NA,TRBJ2-1,TGTGCCAGCAGAGGGGGAGGCAATGAGCAGTTCTTC,CASRGGGNEQFF
TRBV4-1,NA,TRBJ1-1,TGCGCCAGCAGGGGGGGGGCCGGGGAGACTGAAGCTTTCTTT,CASRGGAGETEAFF
TRBV18,NA,TRBJ2-5,TGTGCCAGCTCACCGGACTATGTCGGTTCAAAAGAGACCCAGTACTTC,CASSPDYVGSKETQYF
TRBV11-2,NA,TRBJ1-6,TGTGCCAGCAGCTTTGGGACATTGGATAATTCACCCCTCCACTTT,CASSFGTLDNSPLHF